This T cell receptor (beta chain) is from a study of monozygotic twins with inflammatory bowel disease. Added by template switching were UMIs that each held a 6-nucleotide sample barcode. TCRdb reprocessed the 5' RACE reads, keeping one entry per CDR3 protein, no DNA. Its table records about 440,000 distinct CDR3 sequences. The sample taken for sequencing was blood. The source of this sequence is a human donor with ulcerative colitis or Crohn's disease, or a healthy co-twin of an affected twin (not recorded which).

CDR3 sequence: CAIREGLRGDLFEQYF. This chain joins TRBV10-3 and TRBJ2-7; there is no DNA to check the TCRdb D call of TRBD2. Germline CDR1 is ENHRY and CDR2 is SYGVKD. This CDR3 comprises 16 residues.